What follows are 6 T cell receptor beta chains derived from one specimen sequenced in a study of blood T cell repertoires in COVID-19. Assay: immunoSEQ multiplex PCR; the TCRdb copy retains only in-frame clones and omits some. The data hold 180,000 or so clones, with 85% to 90% observed a single time. The sequencing input was peripheral blood. Source of these receptors: a young man with acute or convalescent COVID-19.

This clone was observed once. The chain uses TRBV21-1 and TRBJ1-5. TRBV21-1 is labeled a pseudogene. The CDR3 loop spans 17 amino acids. This CDR3 reads CASSKMGGIPSNQPQHF. The CDR3 DNA reads as TGTGCCAGCAGCAAAATGGGGGGGATACCTAGCAATCAGCCCCAGCATTTT.

V gene TRBV5-6 combines with J gene TRBJ2-7; a possible D gene is TRBD2 (6 bases). Trimming removed 1 base from V and 5 bases from J, with 10 bases in between. The CDR3 extends over 13 amino acids. Per the germline V gene, CDR1 is SGHDT and CDR2 is YYEEEE. The CDR3 nucleotides read TGTGCCAGCAGCTTGCTGCGGGGCCACGAGCAGTACGTC. Protein: CASSLLRGHEQYV.

This clone was seen only a few times. This chain uses TRBV20-1 with TRBJ1-4, with D possibly TRBD1 on 5 matching bases. The V and J ends lost 2 bases and 7 bases respectively, with 5 bases between them. This CDR3 contains 11 residues. Germline loops: CDR1 DFQATT, CDR2 SNEGSKA (reference sequence). CDR3 DNA: TGCAGTGCTAGACAGGGTGAAAAACTGTTTTTT. It codes for CSARQGEKLFF.

The chain combines TRBV19 with TRBJ2-1, with 8 bases matching TRBD2. V shed 2 bases and J 2 bases; nucleotides not matched to a gene: 5. The CDR3 extends over 16 amino acids. From germline, CDR1 is LNHDA and CDR2 SQIVND (reference sequence). As DNA, the CDR3 is TGTGCCAGTAGTATACGGGGGGGAACAACCTACAATGAGCAGTTCTTC. It encodes CASSIRGGTTYNEQFF.

The chain is built from TRBV12-5 and TRBJ1-5; the match to TRBD1 covers 7 bases. CDR1 and CDR2 (germline): LGHNT, FRNRAP. V dropped 1 base and J dropped 6; count of bases not matched to a gene: 15. The CDR3 is made up of 18 amino acids. CDR3 bases: TGTGCTAGTGGTTTGGCCTATGGACGACTGAGGGACAGTCAGCCCCAGCATTTT. Translation: CASGLAYGRLRDSQPQHF.

The V gene is TRBV19, the J gene TRBJ2-2; no clear D. The V gene's germline CDR1 is LNHDA and CDR2 SQIVND (reference sequence). V lost 7 bases and J lost 6, with 9 bases in between. CDR3 length: 12 residues. The CDR3 region is CASTYISGELFF. The CDR3 DNA follows: TGTGCCAGTACCTATATTTCCGGGGAGCTGTTTTTT. Complete variable domain (other parts from reference TRBV19 and TRBJ2-2): DGGITQSPKYLFRKEGQNVTLSCEQNLNHDAMYWYRQDPGQGLRLIYYSQIVNDFQKGDIAEGYSVSREKKESFPLTVTSAQKNPTAFYLCASTYISGELFFGEGSRLTVL.